The 22 T cell receptor beta chains listed next were all sequenced from one sample in a study of graft-versus-host responses after intestinal transplantation. Clones were sequenced by immunoSEQ multiplex PCR, and TCRdb holds only the in-frame ones, with some missing. This table holds about 43,000 clones, around 96% found once. The sample consisted of PBMCs, taken around 350 days after intestinal transplant. Source of these receptors: a human patient who received an intestinal transplant, so some T cells may come from the graft donor.

This clone occurred once. This rearrangement joins TRBV28 to TRBJ2-7; the D gene is possibly TRBD1 (5 bases). The CDR3 sequence is 12 residues long. Germline V gene lookup returns CDR1 MDHEN and CDR2 SYDVKM. V gave up 3 bases and J gave up 2 bases, with 5 bases separating them. The CDR3 region has the DNA TGTGCCAGCAGTTTCAGGGCCTACGAGCAGTACTTC. It is translated as CASSFRAYEQYF.

V is TRBV28 and J is TRBJ2-3; 13 nucleotides line up with TRBD2. Germline V lookup: CDR1 MDHEN, CDR2 SYDVKM. Trimming removed 6 bases from V and 6 bases from J; junction bases left unmatched: 3. This CDR3 contains 14 residues. The CDR3 is CASSLTSGRDTQYF. The CDR3 nucleotides read TGTGCCAGCAGCTTGACTAGCGGGAGGGATACGCAGTATTTT.

The rearrangement joins TRBV30 to TRBJ1-3; D is possibly TRBD1 (5 bases). This CDR3 is 16 amino acids long. The V gene's germline CDR1 is GTSNPN and CDR2 SVGIG (reference sequence). Trimming removed 0 bases at V and 1 base at J, with 13 bases between. CDR3 sequence: CAWSVRGSRSGNTIYF. CDR3 nucleotides: TGTGCCTGGAGTGTACGGGGGAGCAGATCTGGAAACACCATATATTTT. Variable domain in full (rest from reference TRBV30 and TRBJ1-3): SQTIHQWPATLVQPVGSPLSLECTVEGTSNPNLYWYRQAAGRGLQLLFYSVGIGQISSEVPQNLSASRPQDRQFILSSKKLLLSDSGFYLCAWSVRGSRSGNTIYFGEGSWLTVV.

The CDR3 DNA sequence: TGCGCCAGTCTACTAGCCCCGAACACCGGGGAGCTGTTTTTT. Protein sequence: CASLLAPNTGELFF. This chain uses TRBV5-1 with TRBJ2-2; maybe TRBD2 (6 bases). Germline V gives CDR1 SGHRS, CDR2 YFSETQ. The CDR3 is 14 amino acids. The V end lost 8 bases, the J end lost 0 bases, and 11 bases lay between the germline ends. The full variable domain, in which reference TRBV5-1 and TRBJ2-2 provide the parts outside the CDR3, is KAGVTQTPRYLIKTRGQQVTLSCSPISGHRSVSWYQQTPGQGLQFLFEYFSETQRNKGNFPGRFSGRQFSNSRSEMNVSTLELGDSALYLCASLLAPNTGELFFGEGSRLTVL.

The chain recombines TRBV5-1 with TRBJ2-3; no definite D call. V lost 2 bases and J lost 2, with 9 bases in between. There are 14 residues in the CDR3. Germline CDR1 is SGHRS and CDR2 is YFSETQ. The CDR3 is CASSLVGYTDTQYF. DNA for the CDR3: TGCGCCAGCAGCTTAGTCGGTTACACAGATACGCAGTATTTT.

DNA of the CDR3: TGTGCCGCCTCCGGGTCTTCCCGTTACGAGCAGTACTTC. It codes for CAASGSSRYEQYF. This sequence joins TRBV6-1 and TRBJ2-7; D gene unclear. The CDR3 is made up of 13 amino acids. V shed 11 bases and J shed 4 bases, with 18 bases lying between them. Per germline, CDR1 MNHNS and CDR2 SASEGT.

This chain joins TRBV19 and TRBJ1-3; possibly TRBD1 for D (6 bases). Germline assignment: CDR1 LNHDA and CDR2 SQIVND (reference sequence). The CDR3 spans 15 residues. The V end lost 6 bases, the J end lost 5 bases, and 17 bases lay between the germline ends. For the CDR3, the DNA is TGTGCCAGTAGGAGATCTGGACAGTCGCGAAACACCATATATTTT. Amino acid sequence: CASRRSGQSRNTIYF. Full variable domain (outside the CDR3, taken from reference TRBV19 and TRBJ1-3): DGGITQSPKYLFRKEGQNVTLSCEQNLNHDAMYWYRQDPGQGLRLIYYSQIVNDFQKGDIAEGYSVSREKKESFPLTVTSAQKNPTAFYLCASRRSGQSRNTIYFGEGSWLTVV.

V gene TRBV5-4 combines with J gene TRBJ2-7; TRBD2 agrees at 12 bases. Germline V gene sequence: CDR1 SGHNT, CDR2 YYREEE (reference sequence). J gave up 1 base and V 4 bases, and 3 bases lay outside the gene matches. This CDR3 has 15 residues. The CDR3 nucleotides read TGTGCCAGCAGCCTGACTAGCGGGAGTTCCTACGAGCAGTACTTC. The encoded protein is CASSLTSGSSYEQYF.

This chain connects TRBV27 to TRBJ2-1, with 8 nucleotides matching TRBD1. The junction had 7 bases not matched to a gene; V was cut back by 6 bases and J by 6 bases. The CDR3 is 14 residues long. The germline CDR1 and CDR2 sequences are MNHEY and SMNVEV (reference sequence). CDR3 loop: CASSLDRGRNEQFF. The CDR3 nucleotides read TGTGCCAGCAGCCTCGACAGGGGCCGCAATGAGCAGTTCTTC.

This chain joins TRBV9 and TRBJ2-7; the match to TRBD1 covers 7 bases. V lost 7 bases to trimming and J lost 3 bases; unmatched junction nucleotides: 4. The CDR3 has 12 amino acids. Germline loops: CDR1 SGDLS, CDR2 YYNGEE. CDR3 sequence reads: CASARDSYEQYF. The CDR3, as DNA: TGTGCCAGCGCCCGGGACAGCTACGAGCAGTACTTC.

The rearrangement uses TRBV29-1 and TRBJ1-2; weak D call: TRBD1 (5 bases). Trimming stripped 1 base from V and 2 bases from J, with 8 bases between. Germline V lookup: CDR1 SQVTM, CDR2 ANQGSEA. The CDR3 length is 13 residues. CDR3 DNA sequence: TGCAGCGTTGAAGTCAGACAGAACTATGGCTACACCTTC. Its translation: CSVEVRQNYGYTF.

This chain connects TRBV5-1 to TRBJ2-3; 10 nucleotides match TRBD1. CDR1 is SGHRS and CDR2 is YFSETQ in the germline V gene. With V trimmed by 4 bases and J by 2 bases, 4 bases remained unmatched. The CDR3 is made up of 15 amino acids. The CDR3 DNA reads TGCGCCAGCAGCGGAGACAGGGGGCACACAGATACGCAGTATTTT. Encoded protein: CASSGDRGHTDTQYF. Drawing the rest from reference TRBV5-1 and TRBJ2-3, the complete variable domain is KAGVTQTPRYLIKTRGQQVTLSCSPISGHRSVSWYQQTPGQGLQFLFEYFSETQRNKGNFPGRFSGRQFSNSRSEMNVSTLELGDSALYLCASSGDRGHTDTQYFGPGTRLTVL.

The chain uses TRBV4-2 and TRBJ2-3, with D possibly matching TRBD1 (5 bases). V was clipped by 3 bases and J by 5 bases, with 9 bases between them. There are 13 residues in the CDR3. In germline, CDR1 is LGHNA, CDR2 YNFKEQ. The CDR3 DNA follows: TGTGCCAGCAGCCAGATCCAGGGAGATACGCAGTATTTT. It is translated as CASSQIQGDTQYF.

This chain links TRBV5-1 with TRBJ2-3; 7 bases match TRBD2. Germline loops: CDR1 SGHRS, CDR2 YFSETQ. V was pared by 0 bases and J by 2 bases, with 3 bases of the junction left unmatched. The CDR3 sequence is 15 residues long. The CDR3 protein is CASSLDSGITDTQYF. CDR3 in DNA: TGCGCCAGCAGCTTGGACAGCGGGATCACAGATACGCAGTATTTT.

The gene calls are TRBV4-1 and TRBJ1-3, with D perhaps TRBD1 (5 bases). CDR1 and CDR2 from the germline V gene are MGHRA and YSYEKL. The CDR3 sequence is 17 residues long. V gave up 6 bases and J gave up 2 bases, with 20 bases separating them. The DNA of the CDR3 is TGCGCCAGCAGTCAAACTAGTGGGGGATCTACTGGAAACACCATATATTTT. Encoded protein: CASSQTSGGSTGNTIYF.

This chain uses TRBV7-6 with TRBJ1-3; D remains unclear. This CDR3 comprises 14 residues. Looked up from germline, CDR1 is SGHVS and CDR2 is FNYEAQ. V lost 5 bases to trimming and J lost 0 bases, with 8 bases between them. CDR3 nucleotides: TGTGCCAGCAGCCCCCGCGGCTCTGGAAACACCATATATTTT. Amino acids: CASSPRGSGNTIYF. Based on the CDR3 plus reference TRBV7-6 and TRBJ1-3, the full variable domain is GAGVSQSPRYKVTKRGQDVALRCDPISGHVSLYWYRQALGQGPEFLTYFNYEAQQDKSGLPNDRFSAERPEGSISTLTIQRTEQRDSAMYRCASSPRGSGNTIYFGEGSWLTVV.

The chain joins TRBV5-5 to TRBJ2-5, with D perhaps matching TRBD2 (5 bases). The J call is in doubt because the DNA end fits TRBJ2-7 better. The CDR3 sequence is 15 residues long. Germline V gives CDR1 SGHKS, CDR2 YYEKEE (reference sequence). The CDR3 loop is CASSPQYEGRYEQYF. In nucleotides, the CDR3 is TGTGCCAGCAGTCCCCAATACGAGGGTAGATACGAGCAGTACTTC.

The sample holds one count of this clone. V gene TRBV29-1 combines with J gene TRBJ2-3, with D possibly matching TRBD1 (5 bases). Per the germline V gene, CDR1 is SQVTM and CDR2 is ANQGSEA. Trimming took off 4 bases at V and 1 base at J, with 15 bases between the two ends. The CDR3 consists of 15 residues. This CDR3 reads CSVVGDLRGTDTQYF. DNA of the CDR3: TGCAGCGTTGTAGGTGATCTCAGGGGCACAGATACGCAGTATTTT.

For the CDR3, the DNA is TGCGCCAGCAGCCAAGCAGGCCACCGGGGCATGAACACTGAAGCTTTCTTT. It codes for CASSQAGHRGMNTEAFF. The chain recombines TRBV4-1 with TRBJ1-1, with a tentative D call TRBD1 (5 bases). V was shortened by 1 base and J by 0 bases, with 15 bases between the two germline ends. This CDR3 has 17 amino acids. Germline V gene sequence: CDR1 MGHRA, CDR2 YSYEKL.

The chain joins TRBV5-4 to TRBJ2-2, with D unclear. Germline V gene sequence: CDR1 SGHNT, CDR2 YYREEE (reference sequence). The CDR3 runs to 16 residues. V gave up 3 bases and J gave up 5 bases, with 17 bases separating them. This CDR3 reads CASSSRLLSWTGELFF. The DNA for the CDR3 is TGTGCCAGCAGCTCCCGACTTTTATCGTGGACCGGGGAGCTGTTTTTT.

The chain recombines TRBV5-4 with TRBJ2-7, with no clear D. Between the trimmed V and J ends, which lost 4 bases and 6 bases, there was a span of 11 bases. Germline lookup yields CDR1 SGHNT and CDR2 YYREEE (reference sequence). The CDR3 length is 12 residues. CDR3 sequence reads: CASSLPLGEQYF. The CDR3 nucleotides read TGTGCCAGCAGCCTGCCCCTGGGCGAGCAGTACTTC.

The genes are TRBV6-1 and TRBJ2-5, with TRBD1 matching over 7 bases. Germline CDR1 is MNHNS and CDR2 is SASEGT. V shed 0 bases, J shed 6 bases, and the junction held 16 bases outside the gene matches. The CDR3 runs 18 residues. The CDR3 bases are TGTGCCAGCAGTGAAGCCCGAACAGGGGTGGCACTGGATCAGACCCAGTACTTC. Amino acids: CASSEARTGVALDQTQYF.